Below, one T cell receptor beta chain is given with its context. These data come from a study of blood T cells in healthy people across ages. Alongside a J-beta primer mix, a sample-barcoded 5' primer served in a second PCR lasting about 7 to 12 cycles. TCRdb processed the 5' RACE reads anew with MiXCR; each CDR3 protein has one entry. The sample includes about 1,500,000 distinct CDR3 sequences, roughly 40% of them seen just once. Germline CDR1 MDHEN, CDR2 SYDVKM. The CDR3 length is 14 residues. The junction had 6 bases not matched to a gene; V was cut back by 5 bases and J by 2 bases. The chain combines TRBV28 with TRBJ2-7; 7 bases are a match to TRBD1. Sequencing input: blood. The clonotype was recovered from a woman aged 18-35 years in good health. The CDR3 nucleotides are TGTGCCAGCAGTCTCCCGACAGGGCCCTACGAGCAGTACTTC. Residues: CASSLPTGPYEQYF.